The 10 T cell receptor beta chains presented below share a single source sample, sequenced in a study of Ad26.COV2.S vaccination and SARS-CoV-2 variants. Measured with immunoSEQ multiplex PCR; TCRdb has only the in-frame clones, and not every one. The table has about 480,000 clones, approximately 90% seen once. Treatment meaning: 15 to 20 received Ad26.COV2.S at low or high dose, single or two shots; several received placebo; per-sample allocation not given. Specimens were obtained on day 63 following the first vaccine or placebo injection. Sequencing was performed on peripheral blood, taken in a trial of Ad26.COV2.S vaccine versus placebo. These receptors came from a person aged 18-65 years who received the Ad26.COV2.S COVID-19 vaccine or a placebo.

CDR3 protein: CASSFEDLYGYTF. The CDR3 DNA follows: TGTGCCAGCAGCTTCGAGGACCTCTATGGCTACACCTTC. The chain joins TRBV5-4 to TRBJ1-2; no definite D call. The V gene's germline CDR1 is SGHNT and CDR2 YYREEE (reference sequence). CDR3 length: 13 amino acids. V was pared by 2 bases and J by 4 bases, with 9 bases between.

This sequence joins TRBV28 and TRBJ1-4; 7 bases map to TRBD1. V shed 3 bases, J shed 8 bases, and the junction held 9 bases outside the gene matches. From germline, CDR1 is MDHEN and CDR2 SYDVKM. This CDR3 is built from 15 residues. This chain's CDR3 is CASSFWATGDEKLFF. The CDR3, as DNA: TGTGCCAGCAGTTTTTGGGCCACAGGGGACGAAAAACTGTTTTTT.

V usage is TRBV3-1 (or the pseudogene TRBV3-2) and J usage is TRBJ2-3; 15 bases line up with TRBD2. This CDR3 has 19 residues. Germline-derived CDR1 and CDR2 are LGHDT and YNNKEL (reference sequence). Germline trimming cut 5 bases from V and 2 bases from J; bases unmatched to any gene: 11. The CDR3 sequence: CASSDQWTSGRVPTDTQYF. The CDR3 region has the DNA TGTGCCAGCAGCGATCAATGGACTAGCGGGAGGGTTCCCACAGATACGCAGTATTTT.

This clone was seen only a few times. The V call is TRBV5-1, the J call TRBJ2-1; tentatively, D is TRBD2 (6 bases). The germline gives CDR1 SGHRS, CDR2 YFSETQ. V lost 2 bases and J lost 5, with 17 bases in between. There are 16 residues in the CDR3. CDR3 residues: CASSLSMGRGNNEQFF. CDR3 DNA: TGCGCCAGCAGCTTATCGATGGGTCGGGGGAACAATGAGCAGTTCTTC.

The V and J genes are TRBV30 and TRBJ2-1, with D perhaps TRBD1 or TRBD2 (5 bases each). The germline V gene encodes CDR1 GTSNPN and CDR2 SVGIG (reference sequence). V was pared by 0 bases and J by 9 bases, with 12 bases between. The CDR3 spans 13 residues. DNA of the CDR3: TGTGCCTGGAGTGTAGGGACCATGCGTGAGCAGTTCTTC. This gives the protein CAWSVGTMREQFF.

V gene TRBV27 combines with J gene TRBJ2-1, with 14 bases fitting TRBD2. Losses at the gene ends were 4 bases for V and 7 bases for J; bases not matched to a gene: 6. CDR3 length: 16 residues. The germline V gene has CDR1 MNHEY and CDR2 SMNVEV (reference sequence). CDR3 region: CASSSRTSGRLNEQFF. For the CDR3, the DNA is TGTGCCAGCAGTTCCCGGACTAGCGGGAGGCTAAATGAGCAGTTCTTC.

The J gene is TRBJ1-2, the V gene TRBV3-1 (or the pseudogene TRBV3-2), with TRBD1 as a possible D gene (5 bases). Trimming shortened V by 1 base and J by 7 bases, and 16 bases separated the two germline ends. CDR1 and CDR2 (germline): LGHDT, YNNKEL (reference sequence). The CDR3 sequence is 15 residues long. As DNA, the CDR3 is TGTGCCAGCAGCCAAGGTGTGTGGGGCGCTGGTGGCTACACCTTC. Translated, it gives CASSQGVWGAGGYTF.

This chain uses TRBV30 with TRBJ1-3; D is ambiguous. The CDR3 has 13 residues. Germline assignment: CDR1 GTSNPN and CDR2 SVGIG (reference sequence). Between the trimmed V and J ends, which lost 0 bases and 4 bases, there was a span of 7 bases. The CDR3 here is CAWSVGGGNTIYF. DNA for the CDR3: TGTGCCTGGAGTGTTGGAGGGGGAAACACCATATATTTT.

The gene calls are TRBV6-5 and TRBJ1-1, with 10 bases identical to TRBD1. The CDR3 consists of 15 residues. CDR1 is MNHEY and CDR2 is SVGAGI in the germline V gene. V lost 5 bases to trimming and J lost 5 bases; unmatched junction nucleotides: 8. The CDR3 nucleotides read TGTGCCAGCAGTCGGGAGACAGGGGGCTATACTGAAGCTTTCTTT. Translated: CASSRETGGYTEAFF.

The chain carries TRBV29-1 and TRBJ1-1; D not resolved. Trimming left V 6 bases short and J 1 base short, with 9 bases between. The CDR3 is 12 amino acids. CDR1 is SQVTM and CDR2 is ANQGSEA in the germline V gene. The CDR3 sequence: CSVAGSNTEAFF. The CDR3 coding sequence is TGCAGCGTCGCCGGGTCGAACACTGAAGCTTTCTTT.